This T cell receptor (beta chain) originates from a study of shared clonotypes between healthy human individuals. Trimming cost V 4 bases and J 4 bases; bases outside gene matches: 7. CDR3 length: 16 amino acids. Per germline, CDR1 SGHRS and CDR2 YFSETQ. Sorted subsets were amplified in replicate PCRs using around 200 ng DNA, about 30,000 T cell genomes. The assay was immunoSEQ multiplex PCR, and TCRdb's table has in-frame clones only and misses some. Seen here are millions of clones, 85% to 95% observed once, and the top ten hold roughly 0.13%. Division of CD4+ cells produced a CD45RA+ naive subset and a CD45RA-negative memory subset.

Sequencing used naive CD4+ T cells sorted from blood. Subset: CD45RA+ positively selected. The source is a man younger than 30 in good health. This rearrangement joins TRBV5-1 to TRBJ2-5; 13 nucleotides line up with TRBD2. In DNA form, the CDR3 reads TGCGCCAGCAGCGATAGACTAGCGGGGGGAGGAGAGACCCAGTACTTC. Translation gives CASSDRLAGGGETQYF. Variable domain in full (rest from reference TRBV5-1 and TRBJ2-5): KAGVTQTPRYLIKTRGQQVTLSCSPISGHRSVSWYQQTPGQGLQFLFEYFSETQRNKGNFPGRFSGRQFSNSRSEMNVSTLELGDSALYLCASSDRLAGGGETQYFGPGTRLLVL.